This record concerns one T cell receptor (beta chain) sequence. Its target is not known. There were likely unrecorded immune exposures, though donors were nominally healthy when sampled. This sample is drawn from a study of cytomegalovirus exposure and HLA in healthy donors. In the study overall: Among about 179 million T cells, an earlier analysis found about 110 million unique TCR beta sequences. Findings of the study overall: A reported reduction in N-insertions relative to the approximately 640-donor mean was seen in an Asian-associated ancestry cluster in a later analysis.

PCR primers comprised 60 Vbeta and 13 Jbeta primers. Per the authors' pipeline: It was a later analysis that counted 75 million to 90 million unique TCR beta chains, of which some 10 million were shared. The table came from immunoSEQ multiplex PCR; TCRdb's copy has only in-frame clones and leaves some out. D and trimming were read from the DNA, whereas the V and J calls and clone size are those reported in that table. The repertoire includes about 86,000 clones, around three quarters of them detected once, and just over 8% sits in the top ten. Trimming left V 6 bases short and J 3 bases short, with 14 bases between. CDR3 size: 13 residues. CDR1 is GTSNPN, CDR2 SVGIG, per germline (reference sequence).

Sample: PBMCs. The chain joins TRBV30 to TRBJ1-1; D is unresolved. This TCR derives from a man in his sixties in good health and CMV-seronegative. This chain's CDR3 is CACHSSQHTEAFF. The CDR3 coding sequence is TGTGCCTGCCACTCTAGTCAGCACACTGAAGCTTTCTTT.